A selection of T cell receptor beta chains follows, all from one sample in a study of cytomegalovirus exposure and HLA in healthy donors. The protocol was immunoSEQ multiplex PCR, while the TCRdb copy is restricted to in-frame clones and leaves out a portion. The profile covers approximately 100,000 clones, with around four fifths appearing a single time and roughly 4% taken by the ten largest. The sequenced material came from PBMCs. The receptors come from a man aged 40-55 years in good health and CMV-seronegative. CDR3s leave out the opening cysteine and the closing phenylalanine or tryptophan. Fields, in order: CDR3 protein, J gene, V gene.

CDR3: SVKGVEGETQY
J: TRBJ2-5
V: TRBV29-1

CDR3: AIPHKEQGAAYNSPLH
J: TRBJ1-6
V: TRBV27

CDR3: SVFTGNYGYT
J: TRBJ1-2
V: TRBV29-1

CDR3: ASSQDKWANEQF
J: TRBJ2-1
V: TRBV4-3

CDR3: ASSLKRQQPWQENSPLH
J: TRBJ1-6
V: TRBV7-3

CDR3: SVADRRYGYT
J: TRBJ1-2
V: TRBV29-1

CDR3: ASSAGDRVNSGNTIY
J: TRBJ1-3
V: TRBV9

CDR3: ASSLGTAQETQY
J: TRBJ2-5
V: TRBV7-3

CDR3: ASSPGYTYSRGNTEAF
J: TRBJ1-1
V: TRBV5-1

CDR3: ASSSQTSGEF
J: TRBJ2-1
V: TRBV13

CDR3: ASSTQQGSDTQY
J: TRBJ2-3
V: TRBV6-5

CDR3: ASSPAGPSSYGYT
J: TRBJ1-2
V: TRBV18

CDR3: ASSPLDSQETQY
J: TRBJ2-5
V: TRBV18

CDR3: ASSAGRRGAGYNEQF
J: TRBJ2-1
V: TRBV2

CDR3: AWSRQGSEQY
J: TRBJ2-7
V: TRBV30

CDR3: ASSGPGARTEAF
J: TRBJ1-1
V: TRBV6-5

CDR3: ASSPNAGQGSGYT
J: TRBJ1-2
V: TRBV5-6

CDR3: SVERGNEQF
J: TRBJ2-1
V: TRBV29-1

CDR3: ASSPRTGSNQPQH
J: TRBJ1-5
V: TRBV7-2

CDR3: ASSLVGRLNTEAF
J: TRBJ1-1
V: TRBV7-8

CDR3: ASSQETTGRGTYNEQF
J: TRBJ2-1
V: TRBV4-2

CDR3: ASSYNRVSSPLH
J: TRBJ1-6
V: TRBV6-5

CDR3: ASSPIDRVYSGNTIY
J: TRBJ1-3
V: TRBV11-2

CDR3: ASSSGDSTDTQY
J: TRBJ2-3
V: TRBV19

CDR3: ASRKTAPNSPLH
J: TRBJ1-6
V: TRBV2

CDR3: ASQAGTGWGLF
J: TRBJ1-4
V: TRBV19

CDR3: ASSLSRAQETQY
J: TRBJ2-5
V: TRBV5-4

CDR3: ASSQAGFSSYEQY
J: .
V: TRBV11-2

CDR3: ASSVGRQGNYGYT
J: TRBJ1-2
V: TRBV9

CDR3: ASSSTTSGGGETQY
J: TRBJ2-5
V: TRBV18

CDR3: ASSSLTGVGGELF
J: TRBJ2-2
V: TRBV5-1

CDR3: ASSLWDRGPDTQY
J: TRBJ2-3
V: TRBV27

CDR3: ASSLRGNTGELF
J: TRBJ2-2
V: TRBV7-9

CDR3: ASTPGSSYNSPLH
J: TRBJ1-6
V: TRBV19

CDR3: ASSRQGGQPQH
J: TRBJ1-5
V: TRBV6-6

CDR3: ASSLESVQGISPLH
J: TRBJ1-6
V: TRBV7-2

CDR3: ASRGGDRGSQPQH
J: TRBJ1-5
V: TRBV2

CDR3: ASSATSGGADTQY
J: TRBJ2-3
V: TRBV11-3

CDR3: ASSARFNTDTQY
J: TRBJ2-3
V: TRBV6-4

CDR3: ASSKAGAAQETQY
J: TRBJ2-5
V: TRBV2

CDR3: ASTSPPGNYGYT
J: TRBJ1-2
V: TRBV6-6

CDR3: ASRAGTSQETQY
J: TRBJ2-5
V: TRBV2

CDR3: ASSLMSAEAF
J: TRBJ1-1
V: TRBV5-8

CDR3: ASSGGTSGGLDTQY
J: TRBJ2-3
V: TRBV7-9

CDR3: ASSSGDRGSEDTQY
J: TRBJ2-3
V: TRBV5-1

CDR3: SGGGAGANEQF
J: TRBJ2-1
V: TRBV29-1

CDR3: ASSPGTGFFEYGYT
J: TRBJ1-2
V: TRBV19

CDR3: AWSADMGQGYEQY
J: TRBJ2-7
V: TRBV30

CDR3: ASSTTQGDYGYT
J: TRBJ1-2
V: TRBV19

CDR3: SVEGQLNTEAF
J: TRBJ1-1
V: TRBV29-1

CDR3: ASNPAGETQY
J: TRBJ2-5
V: TRBV11-2

CDR3: ASSFSRTGGRNEQF
J: TRBJ2-1
V: TRBV19

CDR3: ASSTGQRNYGYT
J: TRBJ1-2
V: TRBV7-2

CDR3: ASSLDGGRNTEAF
J: TRBJ1-1
V: TRBV7-9

CDR3: ASSPLVGTGPYEQY
J: TRBJ2-7
V: TRBV11-2

CDR3: ASSEPGQGNSYEQY
J: TRBJ2-7
V: TRBV6-1

CDR3: ASSIGGGGRDEQF
J: TRBJ2-1
V: TRBV19